A selection of T cell receptor beta chains follows, all from one sample in a study of vaccination effects on CD4 cells after COVID-19. The protocol was immunoSEQ multiplex PCR, while the TCRdb copy is restricted to in-frame clones and leaves out a portion. This repertoire shows 25,000 to 35,000 clones, 72% found once; its top ten account for about 10%. These receptors' targets are unknown. This sample comprised CD4+ T cells from PBMCs cultured with SARS-CoV-2 spike peptides, obtained before COVID-19 vaccination. Source of these receptors: a human donor who received a COVID-19 vaccine. Each CDR3 is given with its conserved first and last residue. D genes are given only for firm matches. The size entry is marked missing in some rows and otherwise reads once, few, many or a size class.

v_call	clone_size	cdr3_length	j_call	d_call	cdr3_nt	cdr3_aa
TRBV7-9	NA	15	TRBJ1-6	TRBD1	TGTGCCAGCAGCTTAGGACAGGGAGTAAATTCACCCCTCCACTTT	CASSLGQGVNSPLHF
TRBV2	NA	13	TRBJ1-1	NA	TGTGCCAGCAGTGAGGGCAGACACACTGAAGCTTTCTTT	CASSEGRHTEAFF
TRBV20-1	once	16	TRBJ2-2	TRBD2	TGCAGTGCTAGTTTAGGGGCTAGCGGGAGAGCCGGGGAGCTGTTTTTT	CSASLGASGRAGELFF
TRBV3-1/TRBV3-2	NA	15	TRBJ2-1	NA	TGTGCCAGCAGCCCTCAAGGCCTGGCACACAATGAGCAGTTCTTC	CASSPQGLAHNEQFF
TRBV6-5	NA	14	TRBJ1-1	NA	TGTGCCAGCAGTTACGGGGGTTGGGACACTGAAGCTTTCTTT	CASSYGGWDTEAFF
TRBV4-1	NA	13	TRBJ1-2	NA	TGCGCCAGCAGCCAGCCCAGGGCTCATGGCTACACCTTC	CASSQPRAHGYTF
TRBV10-3	NA	15	TRBJ2-1	NA	TGTGCCATCAGTGGTTCCGGACAGATAGCGGGTGAGCAGTTCTTC	CAISGSGQIAGEQFF
TRBV2	NA	13	TRBJ2-2	TRBD1	TGTGCCAGCAGTATACAGGGGACCGGGGAGCTGTTTTTT	CASSIQGTGELFF
TRBV5-1	NA	13	TRBJ1-2	NA	TGCGCCAGCAGCTTGGACAGCCTCTATGGCTACACCTTC	CASSLDSLYGYTF
TRBV4-1	few	14	TRBJ2-7	TRBD1	TGCGCCAGCAGCTCCGGGGACAGTTCCTACGAGCAGTACTTC	CASSSGDSSYEQYF
TRBV7-9	NA	15	TRBJ2-2	NA	TGTGCCAGCAGCAGCAGGGAGAAGATAACCGGGGAGCTGTTTTTT	CASSSREKITGELFF
TRBV2	once	14	TRBJ1-1	TRBD1	TGTGCCAGCAGTGTAGAACAGGGGGGTACTGAAGCTTTCTTT	CASSVEQGGTEAFF
TRBV5-5	NA	15	TRBJ2-7	NA	TGTGCCAGCAGCTTTACCGGACAGAGCTCCTACGAGCAGTACTTC	CASSFTGQSSYEQYF
TRBV9	NA	14	TRBJ1-6	NA	TGTGCCAGCAGCGCGACAGTCAATAATTCACCCCTCCACTTT	CASSATVNNSPLHF
TRBV12-5	NA	12	TRBJ2-3	NA	TGTGCTAGTGCCCTTAGCTCACATACGCAGTATTTT	CASALSSHTQYF
TRBV7-9	NA	16	TRBJ2-5	TRBD2	TGTGCCAGCAGCGTTAGCGGGGGGGCCTTCCAAGAGACCCAGTACTTC	CASSVSGGAFQETQYF
TRBV10-1	once	14	TRBJ1-2	TRBD1	TGCGCCAGCAGCCCGACAGGGGTAAACTATGGCTACACCTTC	CASSPTGVNYGYTF
TRBV5-4	NA	14	TRBJ2-5	TRBD2	TGTGCCAGCAGCCTATCGGAAGCGGGAGCTACCCAGTACTTC	CASSLSEAGATQYF
TRBV25-1	few	16	TRBJ1-1	TRBD1	TGTGCCAGCAGCCCCCGGGACAGGGGGCACGTCACTGAAGCTTTCTTT	CASSPRDRGHVTEAFF
TRBV7-9	NA	15	TRBJ1-3	NA	TGTGCCAGCAGCTTAAGGGGAAATGCTGGAAACACCATATATTTT	CASSLRGNAGNTIYF
TRBV5-4	NA	18	TRBJ1-4	NA	TGTGCCAGCAGCTTGGGGGGAGGCACCTCCTTTTCTAATGAAAAACTGTTTTTT	CASSLGGGTSFSNEKLFF
TRBV3-1/TRBV3-2	NA	15	TRBJ1-1	NA	TGTGCCAGCAGCCCGCCGGGACACATGAACACTGAAGCTTTCTTT	CASSPPGHMNTEAFF
TRBV2	once	19	TRBJ2-3	TRBD2	TGTGCCAGCAGTGTTTCTAGCGGGAGGGGGAAGGGGGCCACAGATACGCAGTATTTT	CASSVSSGRGKGATDTQYF
TRBV19	NA	16	TRBJ2-2	TRBD1	TGTGCCAGTAGTATTGCAGGGGGCGCGAACACCGGGGAGCTGTTTTTT	CASSIAGGANTGELFF
TRBV5-4	NA	12	TRBJ2-3	NA	TGTGCCAGCAGCTTGGGGTCAGATACGCAGTATTTT	CASSLGSDTQYF
TRBV30	NA	11	TRBJ1-1	NA	TGTGGGGGAGGGTGGAACACTGAAGCTTTCTTT	CGGGWNTEAFF
TRBV5-1	NA	15	TRBJ2-3	NA	TGCGCCAGCAGCTTTTATGGGGTGTCGGCTGATACGCAGTATTTT	CASSFYGVSADTQYF
TRBV4-1	NA	15	TRBJ2-7	TRBD1	TGCGCCAGCAGGAGGACAGGGGGGCCAACCTACGAGCAGTACTTC	CASRRTGGPTYEQYF
TRBV3-1/TRBV3-2	NA	14	TRBJ2-7	TRBD2	TGTGCCAGCAGCCTACTAGCGGGGGACTACGAGCAGTACTTC	CASSLLAGDYEQYF
TRBV5-1	few	16	TRBJ1-6	TRBD1	TGCGCCAGCAGCGGGGGACAGATCTCCTATAATTCACCCCTCCACTTT	CASSGGQISYNSPLHF
TRBV3-1/TRBV3-2	NA	12	TRBJ1-1	NA	TGTGCCAGCAGCCAATTTGCGGCTGAAGCTTTCTTT	CASSQFAAEAFF
TRBV5-1	NA	16	TRBJ1-3	TRBD1	TGCGCCAGCAGCTTGGGAGGGACAGGGTCTGGAAACACCATATATTTT	CASSLGGTGSGNTIYF
TRBV25-1	NA	14	TRBJ1-1	TRBD1	TGTGCCAGCAGGGCAGCAGGGGGGGCCACTGAAGCTTTCTTT	CASRAAGGATEAFF
TRBV18	NA	13	TRBJ2-5	NA	TGTGCCAGCTCACCAGATACGATCGGGACCCAGTACTTC	CASSPDTIGTQYF
TRBV5-1	few	16	TRBJ2-5	TRBD2	TGCGCCAGCAGCCGGGAAACTAGCGGGGTAGGGGAGACCCAGTACTTC	CASSRETSGVGETQYF
TRBV6-2/TRBV6-3	few	16	TRBJ2-1	NA	TGTGCCAGCAGTCCCTCGCGGGGAGGAGGGAATAATGAGCAGTTCTTC	CASSPSRGGGNNEQFF
TRBV11-3	NA	14	TRBJ1-2	NA	TGTGCCAGCAGCTCCCCTAACTTTAACTATGGCTACACCTTC	CASSSPNFNYGYTF
TRBV5-1	few	14	TRBJ2-1	NA	TGCGCCAGCAACCGGGACCCAGAGAACAATGAGCAGTTCTTC	CASNRDPENNEQFF
TRBV11-2	NA	14	TRBJ1-2	NA	TGTGCCAGCAGCTTAAACCCGGGGAACTATGGCTACACCTTC	CASSLNPGNYGYTF
TRBV7-2	NA	13	TRBJ1-5	NA	TGTGCCAGCAGCTTAGACGGCAATCAGCCCCAGCATTTT	CASSLDGNQPQHF
TRBV19	NA	14	TRBJ2-3	TRBD1	TGTGCCAGTAGAGGGCAGGGGGCACCAGATACGCAGTATTTT	CASRGQGAPDTQYF
TRBV5-6	once	14	TRBJ1-4	NA	TGTGCCAGCAGCTTTGTCTCAACTAATGAAAAACTGTTTTTT	CASSFVSTNEKLFF
TRBV7-7	few	15	TRBJ2-5	NA	TGTGCCAGCAGCTCTGGTCGAGTGTTCCAAGAGACCCAGTACTTC	CASSSGRVFQETQYF
TRBV5-1	NA	14	TRBJ2-5	TRBD1	TGCGCCAGCGCTAGACAGGGAACAGGAGAGACCCAGTACTTC	CASARQGTGETQYF
TRBV19	NA	14	TRBJ2-5	NA	TGTGCCAGTAAGAGCGGGTGGGGCCAAGAGACCCAGTACTTC	CASKSGWGQETQYF
TRBV10-2	NA	14	TRBJ2-5	NA	TGCGCCACCTCCCCCTCGGGTAGCCGCCAGACCCAGTACTTC	CATSPSGSRQTQYF
TRBV6-5	NA	16	TRBJ1-1	NA	TGTGCCAGCAGTTACGGTTTCGGCAATCTTAACACTGAAGCTTTCTTT	CASSYGFGNLNTEAFF
TRBV3-1/TRBV3-2	NA	14	TRBJ1-6	NA	TGTGCCAGCAGCTCCGGGACAAGCAATTCACCCCTCCACTTT	CASSSGTSNSPLHF
TRBV19	NA	15	TRBJ1-5	NA	TGTGCCAGTAGTATGTTAGACATTAGCAATCAGCCCCAGCATTTT	CASSMLDISNQPQHF
TRBV2	NA	12	TRBJ2-7	NA	TGTGCCAGCAGTCGGCAAACTATCGAGCAGTACTTC	CASSRQTIEQYF